This T cell receptor beta chain was profiled in a study of naive and memory T cell subsets. J gave up 4 bases and V 3 bases, and 13 bases lay outside the gene matches. The length of the CDR3 is 17 residues. Looked up from germline, CDR1 is KGHSH and CDR2 is LQKENI. The beta constant-region primer was an equimolar mix of two oligonucleotides covering TRBC1 and TRBC2. Four rounds of PCR amplified the ligated cDNA using nested alpha and beta constant-region primers plus SP2. TCRdb reanalysed the UMI-ligation and nested PCR reads using MiXCR and keeps one entry per CDR3 protein. The sample has more than 120,000 distinct CDR3 sequences; under 25% are singletons. Overall study findings and caveats: Especially in CD8 cells, naive repertoires contained a few larger clonotypes, possibly CD45RA-re-expressing memory cells.

The count of this clonotype is one. Its antigen is currently unknown. This clonotype originated in a human donor in good health. Specimen: naive CD8+ T cells from blood. The gene calls are TRBV18 and TRBJ1-2; 8 bases match TRBD1. CDR3 sequence: CASSPSSRDRSGYGYTF. In DNA form, the CDR3 reads TGTGCCAGCTCACCCTCGTCCCGGGACAGGTCCGGCTATGGCTACACCTTC.